Reported below is one T cell receptor (beta chain). What it binds is not known. This sample stems from a study of T cell responses to AZD1222 COVID-19 vaccine. Overall study findings and caveats: Repertoires were obtained only post-peak T cell response. Receipt of two AZD1222 doses was followed by a rise in Spike-specific TCR breadth and depth.

Assay: immunoSEQ multiplex PCR; the TCRdb copy retains only in-frame clones and omits some. Of 95,000 to 100,000 clones in the sample, 75% to 95% are singletons; the top ten hold 1.3%. CDR1 and CDR2 (germline): LNHDA, SQIVND (reference sequence). V was trimmed by 4 bases and J by 2 bases, leaving 9 bases between them. The length of the CDR3 is 14 residues. The clonotype was recovered from an adult in good health. Source: peripheral blood, taken on day 0 of AZD1222 vaccination. This chain uses TRBV19 with TRBJ1-3; D is undetermined. CDR3 bases: TGTGCCAGTAGTAACCCCCCGGCTGGAAACACCATATATTTT. Protein sequence: CASSNPPAGNTIYF.